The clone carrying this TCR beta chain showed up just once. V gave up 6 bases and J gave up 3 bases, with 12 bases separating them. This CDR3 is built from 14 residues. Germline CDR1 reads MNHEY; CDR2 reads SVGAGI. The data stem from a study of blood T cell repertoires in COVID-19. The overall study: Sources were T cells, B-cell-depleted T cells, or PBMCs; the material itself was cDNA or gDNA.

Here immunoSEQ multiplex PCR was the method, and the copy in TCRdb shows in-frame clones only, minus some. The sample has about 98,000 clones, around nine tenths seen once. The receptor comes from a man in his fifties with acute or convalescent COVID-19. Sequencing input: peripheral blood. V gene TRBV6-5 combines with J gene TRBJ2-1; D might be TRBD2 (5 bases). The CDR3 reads CASRSSAIYNEQFF. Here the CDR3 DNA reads TGTGCCAGCAGGAGTAGCGCTATCTACAATGAGCAGTTCTTC.